This paragraph reports one T cell receptor (beta chain). The entry originates in a study of blood T cell repertoires in COVID-19. The assay was immunoSEQ multiplex PCR, and TCRdb's table has in-frame clones only and misses some. The sample has approximately 250,000 clones, around 86% seen once. This TCR came from a woman aged 55 to 70 with COVID-19, enrolled during active disease. The sample comprised peripheral blood.

CDR3 region: CASSWDRGRVGTEAFF. DNA for the CDR3: TGTGCCAGCAGCTGGGACAGGGGGCGCGTGGGCACTGAAGCTTTCTTT. This chain links TRBV7-9 with TRBJ1-1, with TRBD1 matching over 12 bases. V dropped 4 bases and J dropped 4; count of bases not matched to a gene: 7. Germline V CDR1 and CDR2: SEHNR, FQNEAQ (reference sequence). This CDR3 is 16 amino acids long.